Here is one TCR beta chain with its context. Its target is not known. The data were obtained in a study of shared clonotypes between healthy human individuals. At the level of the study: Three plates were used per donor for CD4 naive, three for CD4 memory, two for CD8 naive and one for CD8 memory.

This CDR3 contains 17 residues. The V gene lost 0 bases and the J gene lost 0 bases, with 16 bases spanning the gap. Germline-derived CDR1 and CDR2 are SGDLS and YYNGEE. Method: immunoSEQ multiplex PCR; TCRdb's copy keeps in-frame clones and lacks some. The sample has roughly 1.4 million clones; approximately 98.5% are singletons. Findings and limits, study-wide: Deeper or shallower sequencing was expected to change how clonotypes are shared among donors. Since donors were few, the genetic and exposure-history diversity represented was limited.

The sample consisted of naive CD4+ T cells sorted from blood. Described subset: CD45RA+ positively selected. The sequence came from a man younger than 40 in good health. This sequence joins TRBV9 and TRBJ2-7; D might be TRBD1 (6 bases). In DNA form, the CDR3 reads TGTGCCAGCAGCGTAGATGTGACAGGAGCGAGCTCCTACGAGCAGTACTTC. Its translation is CASSVDVTGASSYEQYF.